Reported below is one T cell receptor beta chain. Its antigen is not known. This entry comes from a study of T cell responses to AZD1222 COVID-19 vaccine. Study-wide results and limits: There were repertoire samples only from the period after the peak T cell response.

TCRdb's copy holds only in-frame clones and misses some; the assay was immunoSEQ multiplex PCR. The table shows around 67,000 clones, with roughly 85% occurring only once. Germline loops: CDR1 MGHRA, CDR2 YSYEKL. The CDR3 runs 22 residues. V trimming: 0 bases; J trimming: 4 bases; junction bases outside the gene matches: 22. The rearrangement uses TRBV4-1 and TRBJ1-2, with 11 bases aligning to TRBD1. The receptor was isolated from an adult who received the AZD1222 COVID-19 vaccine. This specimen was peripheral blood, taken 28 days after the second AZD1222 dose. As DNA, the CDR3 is TGCGCCAGCAGCCAAGACCTCCCGCGTCGCGGGACAGGGGGTTTTCGGGGCTATGGCTACACCTTC. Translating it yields CASSQDLPRRGTGGFRGYGYTF.